The 14 T cell receptor beta chains presented below share a single source sample, sequenced in a study of beta chain features in type 1 diabetes. Isolated RNA was reverse transcribed in full, so expressed TCRB transcripts were sequenced. Method: immunoSEQ multiplex PCR; TCRdb's copy keeps in-frame clones and lacks some. The sample has more than 150,000 clones, roughly 11% seen once; the top ten hold approximately 2%. Sequencing was carried out using central memory CD4+ T cells from blood. These receptor sequences come from a man between 18 and 29 years old in good health.

This clone was seen more than once but under ten times. The V gene is TRBV29-1, the J gene TRBJ2-5; TRBD2 might be the D (6 bases). Trimming removed 5 bases at V and 5 bases at J, with 21 bases between. CDR3 size: 15 residues. The germline CDR1 and CDR2 sequences are SQVTM and ANQGSEA. CDR3 sequence reads: CSVNLGGIGRETQYF. CDR3 bases: TGCAGCGTTAACCTCGGCGGGATCGGTCGTGAGACCCAGTACTTC.

This clone was seen only a few times. DNA for the CDR3: TGTGCCAGCAGCTACGGACAGGGGCAAGAGACCCAGTACTTC. This codes for CASSYGQGQETQYF. The chain joins TRBV5-6 to TRBJ2-5, with TRBD1 identical over 9 bases. Germline CDR1 is SGHDT and CDR2 is YYEEEE. This CDR3 is built from 14 residues. Trimming at V came to 3 bases and at J to 2 bases, leaving 2 bases not matched to a gene.

This clone was seen more than once but under ten times. Other DNA variants within this sample encode the same CDR3. In DNA form, the CDR3 reads TGTGCCAGCAGTTACGGCGGGAGTGCCTACGAGCAGTACTTC. Amino acid sequence: CASSYGGSAYEQYF. The gene calls are TRBV6-5 and TRBJ2-7; 7 bases line up with TRBD2. This CDR3 has 14 residues. With V trimmed by 2 bases and J by 2 bases, 3 bases remained unmatched. CDR1 MNHEY and CDR2 SVGAGI come from the germline V gene.

There are a few counts of this clone. The gene calls are TRBV25-1 and TRBJ2-6; D is unclear. V dropped 5 bases and J dropped 4 bases, with 9 bases sitting between them. The V gene's germline CDR1 is MGHDK and CDR2 SYGVNS. The CDR3 extends over 14 amino acids. DNA for the CDR3: TGTGCCAGCAGTCAGCCGAGAGGGGCCAACGTCCTGACTTTC. It codes for CASSQPRGANVLTF.

This clone turned up a few times. The rearrangement joins TRBV28 to TRBJ2-1; tentatively, D is TRBD2 (6 bases). This CDR3 comprises 17 residues. Per the germline V gene, CDR1 is MDHEN and CDR2 is SYDVKM. The V and J ends lost 1 base and 9 bases respectively, with 22 bases between them. DNA of the CDR3: TGTGCCAGCAGTTTATCGGAGGGGCTAGGTTCGTTTTCTGAGCAGTTCTTC. Translating it yields CASSLSEGLGSFSEQFF. Complete variable domain (other parts from reference TRBV28 and TRBJ2-1): DVKVTQSSRYLVKRTGEKVFLECVQDMDHENMFWYRQDPGLGLRLIYFSYDVKMKEKGDIPEGYSVSREKKERFSLILESASTNQTSMYLCASSLSEGLGSFSEQFFGPGTRLTVL.

V gene TRBV18 combines with J gene TRBJ1-4, with D uncertain. The CDR3 is 13 residues long. V was pared by 2 bases and J by 7 bases, with 8 bases between. Germline V lookup: CDR1 KGHSH, CDR2 LQKENI. The chain's CDR3 is CASSPYSGEKLFF. The DNA for the CDR3 is TGTGCCAGCTCACCATATTCGGGTGAAAAACTGTTTTTT.

The chain has TRBV4-3 and TRBJ2-6; unclear D gene. V lost 0 bases to trimming and J lost 0 bases, with 6 bases between them. This CDR3 spans 16 amino acids. Germline V gives CDR1 LGHNA, CDR2 YSLEER. The CDR3 reads CASSQDGFSGANVLTF. The CDR3 region has the DNA TGCGCCAGCAGCCAAGATGGTTTCTCTGGGGCCAACGTCCTGACTTTC.

This clone occurred a few times. This chain links TRBV30 with TRBJ1-2; the D is unclear. Germline loops: CDR1 GTSNPN, CDR2 SVGIG (reference sequence). V gave up 4 bases and J gave up 1 base, with 10 bases separating them. This CDR3 spans 13 amino acids. CDR3 nucleotide sequence: TGTGCCTGGACAGGCACCATTAACTATGGCTACACCTTC. It encodes CAWTGTINYGYTF.

The CDR3 DNA reads as TGTGCCAGCGGGGCTGGGGCCAACGTCCTGACTTTC. As protein: CASGAGANVLTF. The chain recombines TRBV7-3 with TRBJ2-6; D remains unclear. CDR3 size: 12 residues. V dropped 8 bases and J dropped 2 bases, with 4 bases sitting between them. Germline assignment: CDR1 SGHTA and CDR2 FQGTGA.

This rearrangement joins TRBV7-2 to TRBJ2-6; no clear D gene. V lost 1 base to trimming and J lost 5 bases, with 3 bases between them. Germline V CDR1 and CDR2: SGHTA, FQGNSA. This CDR3 contains 13 residues. The CDR3 is CASSLGRANVLTF. The DNA of the CDR3 is TGTGCCAGCAGCTTAGGACGGGCCAACGTCCTGACTTTC.

The chain links TRBV5-4 to TRBJ2-5; D might be TRBD1 or TRBD2, each matching 5 bases. Germline V gene lookup returns CDR1 SGHNT and CDR2 YYREEE (reference sequence). Trimming shortened V by 2 bases and J by 1 base, and 9 bases separated the two germline ends. The CDR3 is made up of 14 amino acids. The DNA of the CDR3 is TGTGCCAGCAGCTTTCCGGGGACCCAAGAGACCCAGTACTTC. As protein: CASSFPGTQETQYF.

This clone was recorded at least ten times. The chain carries TRBV10-3 and TRBJ1-6; 7 nucleotides line up with TRBD1. CDR1 and CDR2 (germline): ENHRY, SYGVKD. This CDR3 contains 12 residues. The V and J ends lost 9 bases and 9 bases, in that order; junction bases with no gene match: 5. The CDR3 nucleotides are TGTGCCATAAGGGACAGAAGTTCACCCCTCCACTTT. Encoded protein: CAIRDRSSPLHF.

In this sample, this clone turned up a few times. A far larger clone is one base from this, pointing to a likely read error. The chain employs TRBV7-9 and TRBJ2-1; 11 nucleotides line up with TRBD1. This CDR3 has 15 residues. Germline CDR1 reads SEHNR; CDR2 reads FQNEAQ (reference sequence). Trimming at V came to 3 bases and at J to 8 bases, leaving 6 bases not matched to a gene. The CDR3 loop is CASSFGTGGRDEQFF. The CDR3 DNA reads as TGTGCCAGCAGCTTCGGGACAGGGGGTAGGGATGAGCAGTTCTTC. The full variable domain, its missing parts supplied by reference TRBV7-9 and TRBJ2-1, is DTGVSQNPRHKITKRGQNVTFRCDPISEHNRLYWYRQTLGQGPEFLTYFQNEAQLEKSRLLSDRFSAERPKGSFSTLEIQRTEQGDSAMYLCASSFGTGGRDEQFFGPGTRLTVL.

This clone was found a few times. The V gene is TRBV7-9, the J gene TRBJ1-4; D gene ambiguous. Trimming removed 5 bases at V and 8 bases at J, with 21 bases between. Germline V gives CDR1 SEHNR, CDR2 FQNEAQ (reference sequence). This CDR3 has 16 amino acids. CDR3 bases: TGTGCCAGCAGCCCAGAACGGACGGCTTATGGGGAAAAACTGTTTTTT. Its protein is CASSPERTAYGEKLFF. The whole variable domain, filled in from reference TRBV7-9 and TRBJ1-4, reads DTGVSQNPRHKITKRGQNVTFRCDPISEHNRLYWYRQTLGQGPEFLTYFQNEAQLEKSRLLSDRFSAERPKGSFSTLEIQRTEQGDSAMYLCASSPERTAYGEKLFFGSGTQLSVL.